Sequencing of this TCR beta chain was carried out in a study of vaccination and CD4 T cells after COVID-19. Germline V lookup: CDR1 DFQATT, CDR2 SNEGSKA (reference sequence). The CDR3 extends over 15 amino acids. With 6 bases clipped from V and 7 bases from J, the junction kept 10 bases outside the gene matches. An Oncomine TCR Beta short-read assay was used to sequence the DNA from cultured CD4+ T cells. Each CDR3 protein gets one entry after TCRdb re-called the PCR reads with MiXCR. The repertoire holds more than 20,000 distinct CDR3 sequences, with 70% as singletons. This clonotype came up a few times. No antigen is known for it. The treatment was: roughly ten-day PBMC culture with coronavirus spike peptide pools or control peptides (ViraFEST assay).

The clonotype originates from a human donor who had recovered from COVID-19. Input material: CD4+ T cells from blood, cultured in vitro. The rearrangement links TRBV20-1 to TRBJ2-1; 12 positions agree with TRBD2. CDR3 loop: CSASGLAGYVNEQFF. DNA for the CDR3: TGCAGTGCCTCCGGACTAGCGGGATATGTAAATGAGCAGTTCTTC.